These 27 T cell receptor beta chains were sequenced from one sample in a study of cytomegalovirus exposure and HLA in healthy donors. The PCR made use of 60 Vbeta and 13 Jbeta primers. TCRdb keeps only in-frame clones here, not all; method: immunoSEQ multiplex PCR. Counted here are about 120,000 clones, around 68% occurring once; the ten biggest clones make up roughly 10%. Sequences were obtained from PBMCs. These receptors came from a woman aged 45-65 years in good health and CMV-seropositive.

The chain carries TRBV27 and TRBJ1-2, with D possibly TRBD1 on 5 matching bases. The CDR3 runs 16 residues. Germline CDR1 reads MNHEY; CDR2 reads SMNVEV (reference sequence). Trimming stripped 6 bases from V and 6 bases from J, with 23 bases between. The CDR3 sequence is CASRKQGGLPSDGYTF. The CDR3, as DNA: TGTGCCAGCAGGAAGCAGGGTGGATTGCCCTCCGATGGCTACACCTTC.

The CDR3 DNA reads as TGCGCCAGCAGCCAAGGAGGCAGGGCCAACTATGGCTACACCTTC. Translation: CASSQGGRANYGYTF. This sequence joins TRBV4-1 and TRBJ1-2, with D maybe TRBD1 (5 bases). The CDR3 spans 15 residues. Germline assignment: CDR1 MGHRA and CDR2 YSYEKL. V was pared by 1 base and J by 2 bases, with 11 bases between.

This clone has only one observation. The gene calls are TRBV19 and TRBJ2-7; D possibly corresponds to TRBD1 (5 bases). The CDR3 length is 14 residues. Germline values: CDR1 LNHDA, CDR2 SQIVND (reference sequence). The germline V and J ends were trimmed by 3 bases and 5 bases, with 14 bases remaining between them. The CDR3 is CASSMKVRANEQYF. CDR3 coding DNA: TGTGCCAGTAGTATGAAGGTCAGGGCCAACGAGCAGTACTTC.

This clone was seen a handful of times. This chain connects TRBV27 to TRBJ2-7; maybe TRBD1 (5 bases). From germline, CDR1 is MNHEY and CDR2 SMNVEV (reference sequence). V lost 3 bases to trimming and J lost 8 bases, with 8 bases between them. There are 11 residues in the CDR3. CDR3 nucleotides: TGTGCCAGCAGTTTCTCAGGGAAGCAGTACTTC. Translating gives CASSFSGKQYF.

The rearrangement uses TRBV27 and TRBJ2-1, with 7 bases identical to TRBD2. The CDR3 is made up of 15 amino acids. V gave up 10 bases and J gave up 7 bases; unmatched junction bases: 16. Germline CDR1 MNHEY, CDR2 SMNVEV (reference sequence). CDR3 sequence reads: CATGLRATAGNEQFF. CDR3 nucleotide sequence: TGTGCCACCGGCCTCCGAGCGACAGCGGGGAATGAGCAGTTCTTC.

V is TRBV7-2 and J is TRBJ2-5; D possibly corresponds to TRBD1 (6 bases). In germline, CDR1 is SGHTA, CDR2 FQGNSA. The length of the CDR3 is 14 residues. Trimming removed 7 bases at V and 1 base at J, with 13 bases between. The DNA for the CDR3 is TGTGCCAGCAACACTAGGACAGCCCAAGAGACCCAGTACTTC. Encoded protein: CASNTRTAQETQYF.

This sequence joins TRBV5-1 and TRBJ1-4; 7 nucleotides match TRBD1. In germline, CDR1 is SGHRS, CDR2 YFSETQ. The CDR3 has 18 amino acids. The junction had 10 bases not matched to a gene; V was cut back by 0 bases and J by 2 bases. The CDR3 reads CASSLGGQAFSTNEKLFF. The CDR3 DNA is TGCGCCAGCAGCTTGGGCGGACAGGCCTTTTCGACTAATGAAAAACTGTTTTTT.

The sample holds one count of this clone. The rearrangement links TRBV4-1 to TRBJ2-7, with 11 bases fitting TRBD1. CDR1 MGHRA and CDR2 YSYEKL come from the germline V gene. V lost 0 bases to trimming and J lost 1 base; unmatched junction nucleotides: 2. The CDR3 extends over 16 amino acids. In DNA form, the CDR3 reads TGCGCCAGCAGCCAAGAGGGACAGGGGGTTTCCTACGAGCAGTACTTC. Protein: CASSQEGQGVSYEQYF.

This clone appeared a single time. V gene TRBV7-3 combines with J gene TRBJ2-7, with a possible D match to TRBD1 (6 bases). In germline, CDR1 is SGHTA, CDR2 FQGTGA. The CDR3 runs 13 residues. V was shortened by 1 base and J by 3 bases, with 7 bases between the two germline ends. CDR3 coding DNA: TGTGCCAGCAGCTTAAAAGGGGGCTACGAGCAGTACTTC. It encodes CASSLKGGYEQYF.

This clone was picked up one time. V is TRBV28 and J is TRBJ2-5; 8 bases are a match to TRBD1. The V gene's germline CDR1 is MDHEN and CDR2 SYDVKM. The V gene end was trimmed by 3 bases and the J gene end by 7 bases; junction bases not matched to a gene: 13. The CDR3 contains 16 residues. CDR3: CASSFRQGLVLGTQYF. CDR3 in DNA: TGTGCCAGCAGTTTCCGACAGGGGCTTGTCTTGGGGACCCAGTACTTC.

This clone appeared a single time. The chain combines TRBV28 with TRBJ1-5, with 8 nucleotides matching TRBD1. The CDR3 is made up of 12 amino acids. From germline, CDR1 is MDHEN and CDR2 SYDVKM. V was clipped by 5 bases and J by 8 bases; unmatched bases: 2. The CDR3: CASSQGAEPQHF. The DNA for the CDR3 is TGTGCCAGCAGTCAGGGGGCGGAGCCCCAGCATTTT.

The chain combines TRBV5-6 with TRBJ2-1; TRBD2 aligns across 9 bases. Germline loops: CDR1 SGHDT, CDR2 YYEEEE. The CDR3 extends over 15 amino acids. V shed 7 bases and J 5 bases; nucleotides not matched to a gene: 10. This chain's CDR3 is CASWPQTSGDNEQFF. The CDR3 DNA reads TGTGCCAGCTGGCCCCAGACTAGCGGAGACAATGAGCAGTTCTTC.

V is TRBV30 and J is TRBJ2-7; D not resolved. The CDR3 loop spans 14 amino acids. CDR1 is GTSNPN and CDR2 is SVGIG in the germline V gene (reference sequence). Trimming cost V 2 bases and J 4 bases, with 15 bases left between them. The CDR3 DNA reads TGTGCCTGGAGTCGATGGGCTATCGGTTACGAGCAGTACTTC. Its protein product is CAWSRWAIGYEQYF.

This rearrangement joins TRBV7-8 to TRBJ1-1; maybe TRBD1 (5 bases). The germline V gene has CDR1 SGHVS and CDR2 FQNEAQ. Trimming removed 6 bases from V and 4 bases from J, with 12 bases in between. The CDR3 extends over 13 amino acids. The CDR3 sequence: CASRYNRGTEAFF. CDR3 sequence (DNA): TGTGCCAGCAGGTATAATAGGGGCACTGAAGCTTTCTTT.

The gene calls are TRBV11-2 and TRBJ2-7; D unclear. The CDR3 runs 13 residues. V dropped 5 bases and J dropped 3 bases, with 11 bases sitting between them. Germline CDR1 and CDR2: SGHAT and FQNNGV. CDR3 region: CASSPGYYYEQYF. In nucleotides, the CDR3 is TGTGCCAGCAGCCCGGGTTACTACTACGAGCAGTACTTC.

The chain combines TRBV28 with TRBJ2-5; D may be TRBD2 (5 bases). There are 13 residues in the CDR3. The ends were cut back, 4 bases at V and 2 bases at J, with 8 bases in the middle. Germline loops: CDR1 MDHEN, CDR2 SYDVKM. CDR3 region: CASSWTVQETQYF. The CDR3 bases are TGTGCCAGCAGTTGGACTGTTCAAGAGACCCAGTACTTC. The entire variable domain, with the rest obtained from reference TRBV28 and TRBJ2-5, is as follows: DVKVTQSSRYLVKRTGEKVFLECVQDMDHENMFWYRQDPGLGLRLIYFSYDVKMKEKGDIPEGYSVSREKKERFSLILESASTNQTSMYLCASSWTVQETQYFGPGTRLLVL.

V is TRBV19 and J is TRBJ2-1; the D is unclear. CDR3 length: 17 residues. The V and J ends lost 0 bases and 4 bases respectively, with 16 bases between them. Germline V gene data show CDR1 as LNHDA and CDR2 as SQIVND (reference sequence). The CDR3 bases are TGTGCCAGTAGTATAGATCATCGAAGCAAACCTTACAATGAGCAGTTCTTC. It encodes CASSIDHRSKPYNEQFF.

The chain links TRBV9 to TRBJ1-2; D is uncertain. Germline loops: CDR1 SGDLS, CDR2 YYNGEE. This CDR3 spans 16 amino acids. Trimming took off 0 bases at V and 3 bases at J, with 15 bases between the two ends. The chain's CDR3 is CASSVGEPLSDYGYTF. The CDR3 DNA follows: TGTGCCAGCAGCGTAGGGGAGCCCTTGTCGGACTATGGCTACACCTTC.

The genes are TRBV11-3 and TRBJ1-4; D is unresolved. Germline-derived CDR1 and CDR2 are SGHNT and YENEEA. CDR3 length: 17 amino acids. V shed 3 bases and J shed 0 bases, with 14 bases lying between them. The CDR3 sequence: CASSLVGEEATNEKLFF. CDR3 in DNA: TGTGCCAGCAGCTTGGTTGGTGAGGAGGCAACTAATGAAAAACTGTTTTTT.

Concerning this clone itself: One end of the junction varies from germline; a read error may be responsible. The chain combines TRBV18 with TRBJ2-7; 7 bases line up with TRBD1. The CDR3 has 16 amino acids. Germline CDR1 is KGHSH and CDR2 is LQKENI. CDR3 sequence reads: CASSPPTSQGSSEQYF. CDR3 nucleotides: TGTGCCAGCTCACCACCTACGTCACAGGGGTCCTCCGAGCAGTACTTC.

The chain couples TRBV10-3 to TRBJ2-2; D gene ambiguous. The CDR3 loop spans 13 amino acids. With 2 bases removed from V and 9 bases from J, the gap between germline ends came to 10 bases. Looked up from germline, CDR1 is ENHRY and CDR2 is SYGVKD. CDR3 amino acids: CAISESADRELFF. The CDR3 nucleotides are TGTGCCATCAGTGAGAGCGCCGACCGGGAGCTGTTTTTT.

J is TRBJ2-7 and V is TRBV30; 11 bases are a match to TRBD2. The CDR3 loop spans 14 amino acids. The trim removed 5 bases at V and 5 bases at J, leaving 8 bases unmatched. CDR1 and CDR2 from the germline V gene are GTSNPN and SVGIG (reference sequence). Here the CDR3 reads CAWALAGGFNEQYF. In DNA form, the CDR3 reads TGTGCCTGGGCTCTAGCGGGGGGTTTCAACGAGCAGTACTTC.

The CDR3 DNA reads as TGTGCCAGCTCCGGAAATAGCATCTACGAGCAGTACTTC. It codes for CASSGNSIYEQYF. The chain couples TRBV2 to TRBJ2-7; D ambiguous. In germline, CDR1 is SNHLY, CDR2 FYNNEI. With 8 bases removed from V and 3 bases from J, the gap between germline ends came to 14 bases. The CDR3 totals 13 residues.

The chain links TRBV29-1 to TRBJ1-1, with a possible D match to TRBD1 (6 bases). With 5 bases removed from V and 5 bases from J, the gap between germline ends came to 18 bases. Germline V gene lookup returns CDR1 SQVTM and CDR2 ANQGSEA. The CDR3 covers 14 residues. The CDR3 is CSVLNMRGGTEAFF. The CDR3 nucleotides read TGCAGCGTTCTCAATATGAGGGGGGGTACTGAAGCTTTCTTT. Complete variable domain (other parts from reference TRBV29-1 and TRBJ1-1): SAVISQKPSRDICQRGTSLTIQCQVDSQVTMMFWYRQQPGQSLTLIATANQGSEATYESGFVIDKFPISRPNLTFSTLTVSNMSPEDSSIYLCSVLNMRGGTEAFFGQGTRLTVV.

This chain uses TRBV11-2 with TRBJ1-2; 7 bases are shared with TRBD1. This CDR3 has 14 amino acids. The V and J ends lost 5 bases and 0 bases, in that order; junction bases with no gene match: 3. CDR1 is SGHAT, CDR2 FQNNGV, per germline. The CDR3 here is CASSLGTANYGYTF. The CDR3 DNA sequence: TGTGCCAGCAGCCTAGGGACAGCTAACTATGGCTACACCTTC.

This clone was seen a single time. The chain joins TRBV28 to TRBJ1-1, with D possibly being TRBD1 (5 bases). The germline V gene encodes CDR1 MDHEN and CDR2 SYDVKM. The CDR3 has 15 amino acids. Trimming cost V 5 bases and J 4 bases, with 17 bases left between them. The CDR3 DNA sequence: TGTGCCAGCAGTCCCCGGGGGACTACTACCACTGAAGCTTTCTTT. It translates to CASSPRGTTTTEAFF.

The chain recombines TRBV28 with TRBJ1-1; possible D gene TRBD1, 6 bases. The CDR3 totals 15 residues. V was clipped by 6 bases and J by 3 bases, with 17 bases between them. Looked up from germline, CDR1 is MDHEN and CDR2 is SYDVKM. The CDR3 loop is CASRSIRGAYTEAFF. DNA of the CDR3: TGTGCCAGCAGATCCATCAGGGGCGCGTACACTGAAGCTTTCTTT.